A selection of T cell receptor beta chains follows, all from one sample in a study of blood T cell repertoires in COVID-19. Measured with immunoSEQ multiplex PCR; TCRdb has only the in-frame clones, and not every one. The repertoire has a few hundred thousand clones, over 75% of them found once; the top ten carry almost 3%. The sequenced sample consisted of PBMCs or T cells enriched from blood (not recorded which). These receptors all stem from a woman aged 25-40 years who had recovered from COVID-19. Each CDR3 is given with its conserved first and last residue. Fields, in order: CDR3 DNA, CDR3 protein, D gene, clone size, J gene, V gene. A D gene is named only where the DNA matches it firmly. A clone size is listed for some rows: how often the clone was seen (once, few, many), or a class if it is expanded.

cdr3_nt: TGTGCCAGCAGCTTAAACGCAGGGGCCTACGAGCAGTACTTC; cdr3_aa: CASSLNAGAYEQYF; d_call: -; clone_size: -; j_call: TRBJ2-7; v_call: TRBV7-3
cdr3_nt: TGTGCCAGTAAGGAAGGGGAGGGGTATCAGCCCCAGCATTTT; cdr3_aa: CASKEGEGYQPQHF; d_call: -; clone_size: few; j_call: TRBJ1-5; v_call: TRBV19
cdr3_nt: TGTGCCAGCAGCCATGAGGGTAGGGGCTACACCTTC; cdr3_aa: CASSHEGRGYTF; d_call: -; clone_size: -; j_call: TRBJ1-2; v_call: TRBV3-1/TRBV3-2
cdr3_nt: TGTGCCAGCAGACGATTGGGAGGAGTTCCCGGGGAGCTGTTTTTT; cdr3_aa: CASRRLGGVPGELFF; d_call: -; clone_size: few; j_call: TRBJ2-2; v_call: TRBV5-4
cdr3_nt: TGTGCCAGCAGACTTAGCGGGGGGGCGGCAGAGACCCAGTACTTC; cdr3_aa: CASRLSGGAAETQYF; d_call: TRBD2; clone_size: -; j_call: TRBJ2-5; v_call: TRBV11-2
cdr3_nt: TGTGCCAGCTCACCACCCGGGACACAAAACACCGGGGAGCTGTTTTTT; cdr3_aa: CASSPPGTQNTGELFF; d_call: -; clone_size: -; j_call: TRBJ2-2; v_call: TRBV18
cdr3_nt: TGTGCCATCAGTGAGGGACAGGGGGCGGTGGTTGATGGCTACACCTTC; cdr3_aa: CAISEGQGAVVDGYTF; d_call: TRBD1; clone_size: -; j_call: TRBJ1-2; v_call: TRBV10-3
cdr3_nt: TGTGCCACCAGCGAAACAGGGGAAGGTCAGCCCCAGCATTTT; cdr3_aa: CATSETGEGQPQHF; d_call: TRBD1; clone_size: once; j_call: TRBJ1-5; v_call: TRBV15
cdr3_nt: TGTGCCAGCAGCGTAGGGGGGCAGACTGATGACTACACCTTC; cdr3_aa: CASSVGGQTDDYTF; d_call: -; clone_size: -; j_call: TRBJ1-2; v_call: TRBV9
cdr3_nt: TGTGCCAGAGGGGGCAGGGGTGACGAGCAGTACTTC; cdr3_aa: CARGGRGDEQYF; d_call: TRBD1; clone_size: -; j_call: TRBJ2-7; v_call: TRBV2
cdr3_nt: TGCGCCAGCAGCCGCCAAGCGGGGGACCAAGAGACCCAGTACTTC; cdr3_aa: CASSRQAGDQETQYF; d_call: TRBD2; clone_size: -; j_call: TRBJ2-5; v_call: TRBV5-1
cdr3_nt: TGTGCCAGCAGTGATTCGTTGAATTCACCCCTCCACTTT; cdr3_aa: CASSDSLNSPLHF; d_call: -; clone_size: -; j_call: TRBJ1-6; v_call: TRBV2
cdr3_nt: TGTGCCAGTAGTATAGTCCGGGACAGTTCCTACGAGCAGTACTTC; cdr3_aa: CASSIVRDSSYEQYF; d_call: TRBD1; clone_size: -; j_call: TRBJ2-7; v_call: TRBV19
cdr3_nt: TGTGCCACCTCTGATTTTTATAGCTCTGGAAACACCATATATTTT; cdr3_aa: CATSDFYSSGNTIYF; d_call: -; clone_size: -; j_call: TRBJ1-3; v_call: TRBV18
cdr3_nt: TGTGCCAGCAGTTGGGGAGGGCTTACCTACGAGCAGTACTTC; cdr3_aa: CASSWGGLTYEQYF; d_call: TRBD2; clone_size: -; j_call: TRBJ2-7; v_call: TRBV6-5
cdr3_nt: TGTGCCAGCAGTGTTTATTTAGCGGGAGGGTCCTCCTACGAGCAGTACTTC; cdr3_aa: CASSVYLAGGSSYEQYF; d_call: TRBD2; clone_size: -; j_call: TRBJ2-7; v_call: TRBV28
cdr3_nt: TGCGCCAGCAGCCAAGATCTTAGAGTCACCGGGGAGCTGTTTTTT; cdr3_aa: CASSQDLRVTGELFF; d_call: -; clone_size: -; j_call: TRBJ2-2; v_call: TRBV4-1
cdr3_nt: TGCAGTGCTAGCACTAGCGGGTATCAGTACTTC; cdr3_aa: CSASTSGYQYF; d_call: TRBD2; clone_size: many; j_call: TRBJ2-4; v_call: TRBV20-1
cdr3_nt: TGTGCCAGCAGTTTACTTGCCGGGAGCCGCACAGATACGCAGTATTTT; cdr3_aa: CASSLLAGSRTDTQYF; d_call: -; clone_size: -; j_call: TRBJ2-3; v_call: TRBV27
cdr3_nt: TGTGCCAGCGGGACAGAAAATTCACCCCTCCACTTT; cdr3_aa: CASGTENSPLHF; d_call: TRBD1; clone_size: -; j_call: TRBJ1-6; v_call: TRBV28
cdr3_nt: TGTGCCAGCAGCCCGTTTGAGCGGGGGCAGTATTTT; cdr3_aa: CASSPFERGQYF; d_call: TRBD2; clone_size: -; j_call: TRBJ2-3; v_call: TRBV7-9
cdr3_nt: TGTGCCAGCTCACCGAGGACAGGGGGCGAAAGAGCTGGAAACACCATATATTTT; cdr3_aa: CASSPRTGGERAGNTIYF; d_call: TRBD1; clone_size: -; j_call: TRBJ1-3; v_call: TRBV18
cdr3_nt: TGTGCCAGCAGTCATGGGGGACAGGGTGATGAAAAACTGTTTTTT; cdr3_aa: CASSHGGQGDEKLFF; d_call: TRBD1; clone_size: -; j_call: TRBJ1-4; v_call: TRBV28